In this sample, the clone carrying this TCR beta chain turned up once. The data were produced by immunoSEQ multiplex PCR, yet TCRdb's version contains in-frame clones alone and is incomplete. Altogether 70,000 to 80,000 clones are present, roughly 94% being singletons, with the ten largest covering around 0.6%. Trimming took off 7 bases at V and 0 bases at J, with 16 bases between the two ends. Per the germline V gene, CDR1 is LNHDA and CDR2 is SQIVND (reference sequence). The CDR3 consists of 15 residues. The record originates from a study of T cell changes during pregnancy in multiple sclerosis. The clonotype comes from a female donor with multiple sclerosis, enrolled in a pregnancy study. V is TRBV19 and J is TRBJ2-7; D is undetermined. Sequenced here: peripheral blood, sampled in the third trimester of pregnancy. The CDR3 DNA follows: TGTGCCAGTACGGTCGGCGGCAGCAGCTCCTACGAGCAGTACTTC. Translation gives CASTVGGSSSYEQYF.